The clone carrying this TCR beta chain was seen just once. As yet, its antigen is unknown. CDR3 size: 14 residues. CDR1 SGHRS and CDR2 YFSETQ come from the germline V gene. V was clipped by 1 base and J by 10 bases, with 12 bases between them. The sample comes from a study of T cell responses to AZD1222 COVID-19 vaccine. The wider study: Analyses pooled second doses at about 4 or about 12 weeks. Study outcomes and limitations: Nearly half of spike-specific TCRs reportedly target unmutated variant regions. Spike as a whole was targeted by vaccine-associated CD4 TCRs, dominant at 160-218 and 743-854.

Using immunoSEQ multiplex PCR, the repertoire was profiled, and TCRdb retains in-frame clones only, with some absent. There are 100,000 to 150,000 clones in the sample; under 90% occur only once, and approximately 20% lies in the top ten. The sequencing here drew on peripheral blood, taken on day 0 of AZD1222 vaccination. The V gene is TRBV5-1, the J gene TRBJ1-6; D remains ambiguous. The source of this sequence is an adult in good health. As DNA, the CDR3 is TGCGCCAGCAGCTTGTTCGGGGAACGGTCACCCCTCCACTTT. Its translation: CASSLFGERSPLHF.